Shown below are 14 T cell receptor beta chains from a single sample sequenced in a study of early T cells in non-severe SARS-CoV-2 infection. From the 5' RACE reads, TCRdb called clonotypes with MiXCR, one entry per CDR3 protein. Here the sample spans about 89,000 distinct CDR3 sequences, around a sixth being singletons. Sequenced material: whole blood, taken at baseline. All receptors derive from an adult who was a healthcare worker with PCR-confirmed SARS-CoV-2 infection or an uninfected control (not recorded which).

The chain employs TRBV6-2 or TRBV6-3 and TRBJ2-4; 12 bases agree with TRBD1. Germline V gene lookup returns CDR1 MNHEY and CDR2 SVGEGT. The CDR3 has 17 residues. V dropped 0 bases and J dropped 10; count of bases not matched to a gene: 10. CDR3 region: CASSYSPPGTGGEIQYF. As DNA, the CDR3 is TGTGCCAGCAGTTACTCTCCCCCCGGGACAGGGGGCGAAATTCAGTACTTC.

The rearrangement links TRBV5-1 to TRBJ2-7, with 7 bases matching TRBD1. This CDR3 contains 14 residues. From germline, CDR1 is SGHRS and CDR2 YFSETQ. The V gene end was trimmed by 0 bases and the J gene end by 2 bases; junction bases not matched to a gene: 2. CDR3: CASSLEGQTYEQYF. The CDR3 DNA reads TGCGCCAGCAGCTTGGAGGGACAGACCTACGAGCAGTACTTC. Using reference TRBV5-1 and TRBJ2-7 for the parts outside the CDR3, the full variable domain is KAGVTQTPRYLIKTRGQQVTLSCSPISGHRSVSWYQQTPGQGLQFLFEYFSETQRNKGNFPGRFSGRQFSNSRSEMNVSTLELGDSALYLCASSLEGQTYEQYFGPGTRLTVT.

There are many counts of this clonotype. This sequence joins TRBV19 and TRBJ1-5; D is undetermined. The CDR3 is made up of 15 amino acids. V dropped 3 bases and J dropped 3 bases, with 12 bases sitting between them. The germline V gene encodes CDR1 LNHDA and CDR2 SQIVND (reference sequence). CDR3 in DNA: TGTGCCAGTAGTATTGGTGGCAGGTTCAATCAGCCCCAGCATTTT. It codes for CASSIGGRFNQPQHF.

This clonotype was seen ten or more times. V and J are TRBV7-6 and TRBJ2-1, with a weak D call TRBD2 (6 bases). V was shortened by 5 bases and J by 0 bases, with 14 bases between the two germline ends. The CDR3 runs to 16 residues. Germline values: CDR1 SGHVS, CDR2 FNYEAQ. The CDR3 reads CASSLLRGSSYNEQFF. CDR3 in DNA: TGTGCCAGCAGCCTCCTGCGGGGTAGCTCCTACAATGAGCAGTTCTTC.

As to this clonotype: One end of the junction does not line up with germline, which may come from a read error. The CDR3 DNA follows: TGTGTCAGCAGTGAATCGGGCGGATCCTACGAGCAGTACTTC. It is translated as CVSSESGGSYEQYF. This rearrangement joins TRBV6-1 to TRBJ2-7; D not certain. Germline CDR1 is MNHNS and CDR2 is SASEGT. The CDR3 runs to 14 residues.

In its sample, this clonotype was seen once. The rearrangement joins TRBV9 to TRBJ2-7; D gene ambiguous. The V end lost 2 bases, the J end lost 6 bases, and 12 bases lay between the germline ends. The CDR3 runs 13 residues. Per the germline V gene, CDR1 is SGDLS and CDR2 is YYNGEE. The CDR3 DNA follows: TGTGCCAGCAGCGTTGGCATCGACTGCGAGCAGTACTTC. Translating gives CASSVGIDCEQYF.

The gene calls are TRBV29-1 and TRBJ2-1; TRBD1 is a possible D gene (5 bases). Germline CDR1 is SQVTM and CDR2 is ANQGSEA. The length of the CDR3 is 13 residues. Trimming took 7 bases from V and 6 from J, leaving 16 bases between them. This chain's CDR3 is CSGDQGRVNEQFF. DNA of the CDR3: TGCAGCGGGGATCAGGGAAGGGTCAATGAGCAGTTCTTC.

The CDR3, as DNA: TGTGCCAGCAGCGTAATTAGCGCAGGGGTTAACTATGGCTACACCTTC. It yields the protein CASSVISAGVNYGYTF. The V gene is TRBV2, the J gene TRBJ1-2; TRBD1 is a possible D gene (6 bases). This CDR3 spans 16 amino acids. Germline assignment: CDR1 SNHLY and CDR2 FYNNEI. V lost 6 bases and J lost 1, with 18 bases in between.

This clonotype was recorded at least ten times. The chain has TRBV6-2 or TRBV6-3 and TRBJ2-7; D gene ambiguous. Trimming cost V 6 bases and J 0 bases, with 15 bases left between them. This CDR3 is built from 15 residues. Germline V gives CDR1 MNHEY, CDR2 SVGEGT. This CDR3 is CASRKGPISSYEQYF. The CDR3 DNA follows: TGTGCCAGCAGGAAAGGACCGATTAGCTCCTACGAGCAGTACTTC.

The J gene is TRBJ2-1, the V gene TRBV24-1, with 14 nucleotides matching TRBD2. CDR1 and CDR2 from the germline V gene are KGHDR and SFDVKD. CDR3 size: 19 residues. Trimming removed 4 bases from V and 7 bases from J; junction bases left unmatched: 14. CDR3 sequence (DNA): TGTGCCACCAGTGACCGCTTACAAGGACTAGCGGGAGGTACTAATGAGCAGTTCTTC. Protein product: CATSDRLQGLAGGTNEQFF.

In this sample, this clonotype turned up a few times. The chain carries TRBV28 and TRBJ1-1; D not resolved. Germline V gene lookup returns CDR1 MDHEN and CDR2 SYDVKM. Trimming took 6 bases from V and 0 from J, leaving 11 bases between them. The CDR3 covers 14 residues. The CDR3 loop reads CASRSLVLNTEAFF. The CDR3 DNA is TGTGCCAGCAGATCCCTCGTACTGAACACTGAAGCTTTCTTT.

The chain carries TRBV20-1 and TRBJ2-2; 13 bases are shared with TRBD2. V lost 3 bases, J lost 5 bases, and 6 bases stayed unmatched. Per the germline V gene, CDR1 is DFQATT and CDR2 is SNEGSKA (reference sequence). CDR3 length equals 16 residues. In nucleotides, the CDR3 is TGCAGTGCTAGGACTAGCGGGAGGCCCGGAACCGGGGAGCTGTTTTTT. Its protein product is CSARTSGRPGTGELFF.

This sequence joins TRBV18 and TRBJ2-7; D is perhaps TRBD1 (5 bases). V was clipped by 0 bases and J by 2 bases, with 14 bases between them. Looked up from germline, CDR1 is KGHSH and CDR2 is LQKENI. CDR3 length: 16 residues. CDR3 DNA sequence: TGTGCCAGCTCACCACCTACAGGACAACCAGCCTACGAGCAGTACTTC. Protein sequence: CASSPPTGQPAYEQYF.

This clonotype was seen ten or more times. The chain recombines TRBV28 with TRBJ1-5; D remains unclear. V gave up 5 bases and J gave up 13 bases, with 6 bases separating them. This CDR3 is built from 9 residues. Germline-derived CDR1 and CDR2 are MDHEN and SYDVKM. CDR3 loop: CASSHPQHF. In nucleotides, the CDR3 is TGTGCCAGCAGTCACCCACAGCATTTT.